The 12 T cell receptor beta chains below were found in one sample sequenced in a study of a mutant IDH1 vaccine in newly diagnosed glioma. Antigens for these TCRs are unknown. Repertoires were generated with immunoSEQ multiplex PCR, while TCRdb's copy carries only in-frame clones and drops some. The sample lists 45,000 to 60,000 clones; 70% to 90% were seen once. Time point indicated: week 35, safety follow-up. All doses held 300 ug of mutant IDH1 20-mer peptide, with topical imiquimod. The sequencing here drew on PBMCs, taken from a glioma patient whose treatment included an IDH1 peptide vaccine. The receptors shown here come from a woman aged 40 to 50 with glioma.

CDR3 coding DNA: TGTGCCAGCCGAGTCGATAATGGGGGGTCCTACGAGCAGTACTTC. Translated: CASRVDNGGSYEQYF. The rearrangement joins TRBV6-5 to TRBJ2-7; D possibly corresponds to TRBD2 (6 bases). Trimming removed 8 bases from V and 1 base from J, with 18 bases in between. CDR1 and CDR2 from the germline V gene are MNHEY and SVGAGI. The CDR3 runs 15 residues.

This chain joins TRBV4-1 and TRBJ2-5; TRBD2 might be the D (6 bases). Trimming removed 0 bases at V and 5 bases at J, with 13 bases between. This CDR3 contains 15 residues. CDR1 is MGHRA and CDR2 is YSYEKL in the germline V gene. CDR3 in DNA: TGCGCCAGCAGCCAAGAAAGACTAGGGGAGGAGACCCAGTACTTC. Protein product: CASSQERLGEETQYF.

V usage is TRBV29-1 and J usage is TRBJ1-2, with D possibly being TRBD1 (6 bases). There are 18 residues in the CDR3. V gave up 3 bases and J gave up 0 bases, with 23 bases separating them. Germline-derived CDR1 and CDR2 are SQVTM and ANQGSEA. The CDR3 nucleotides read TGCAGCGTTGATTGGGGTCCGGGACATTCGGCTACTAACTATGGCTACACCTTC. Translation: CSVDWGPGHSATNYGYTF.

This clone was seen a few times. The chain links TRBV5-1 to TRBJ1-1; 7 nucleotides align to TRBD1. The germline CDR1 and CDR2 sequences are SGHRS and YFSETQ. CDR3 length equals 14 residues. J was trimmed by 0 bases and V by 3 bases; bases with no gene match: 2. The CDR3: CASSYGTVNTEAFF. DNA of the CDR3: TGCGCCAGCAGCTACGGGACAGTGAACACTGAAGCTTTCTTT. Filled out from reference TRBV5-1 and TRBJ1-1, the complete variable domain reads KAGVTQTPRYLIKTRGQQVTLSCSPISGHRSVSWYQQTPGQGLQFLFEYFSETQRNKGNFPGRFSGRQFSNSRSEMNVSTLELGDSALYLCASSYGTVNTEAFFGQGTRLTVV.

The chain carries TRBV5-1 and TRBJ2-7; 14 bases are shared with TRBD2. After removal of 4 bases from V and 2 bases from J, the junction contained 8 bases not matched to a gene. The CDR3 runs 17 residues. Germline V lookup: CDR1 SGHRS, CDR2 YFSETQ. Written as DNA, the CDR3 is TGCGCCAGCAGCAGAGCCGGGACTAGCGGGAGCGCCTACGAGCAGTACTTC. It specifies CASSRAGTSGSAYEQYF.

J is TRBJ2-1 and V is TRBV27; 11 bases align to TRBD2. The CDR3 length is 14 residues. V lost 6 bases and J lost 8; bases outside the gene matches: 6. Germline values: CDR1 MNHEY, CDR2 SMNVEV (reference sequence). CDR3 in amino acids: CASSPSGRIDEQFF. In DNA form, the CDR3 reads TGTGCCAGCAGCCCTAGCGGGAGGATCGATGAGCAGTTCTTC.

The rearrangement uses TRBV11-2 and TRBJ1-1; D gene ambiguous. In germline, CDR1 is SGHAT, CDR2 FQNNGV. Trimming left V 5 bases short and J 4 bases short, with 11 bases between. The CDR3 has 13 amino acids. Written as DNA, the CDR3 is TGTGCCAGCAGCCTGAACATCGGCACTGAAGCTTTCTTT. It codes for CASSLNIGTEAFF.

This chain connects TRBV5-5 to TRBJ2-1; a weak D match, TRBD1 (5 bases). V lost 4 bases, J lost 10 bases, and 15 bases lay in between. The germline gives CDR1 SGHKS, CDR2 YYEKEE (reference sequence). This CDR3 is built from 13 residues. The CDR3 is CASSPTKNREQFF. CDR3 DNA sequence: TGTGCCAGCAGCCCGACGAAAAACAGGGAGCAGTTCTTC.

The chain is built from TRBV5-6 and TRBJ1-1, with unresolved D. V lost 4 bases and J 0 bases, leaving 16 bases between the germline ends. The CDR3 spans 16 residues. CDR1 is SGHDT and CDR2 is YYEEEE in the germline V gene. CDR3: CASSLGWRTMNTEAFF. CDR3 DNA sequence: TGTGCCAGCAGCCTTGGCTGGAGGACCATGAACACTGAAGCTTTCTTT.

The chain uses TRBV5-4 and TRBJ2-5, with D unresolved. The CDR3 extends over 15 amino acids. V was trimmed by 0 bases and J by 1 base, leaving 10 bases between them. Germline loops: CDR1 SGHNT, CDR2 YYREEE (reference sequence). The DNA for the CDR3 is TGTGCCAGCAGCTTGGTAGGCCAGGTCCAAGAGACCCAGTACTTC. It encodes CASSLVGQVQETQYF.

The CDR3: CAISEVGGRGGTDTQYF. CDR3 sequence (DNA): TGTGCCATCAGTGAGGTCGGGGGGAGAGGCGGCACAGATACGCAGTATTTT. The gene calls are TRBV10-3 and TRBJ2-3; 7 bases align to TRBD2. This CDR3 has 17 residues. V trimming: 2 bases; J trimming: 1 base; junction bases outside the gene matches: 9. Germline CDR1 and CDR2: ENHRY and SYGVKD.

The CDR3 bases are TGTGCCAGTAGTACCGCTAGCGGAGGGGACGGGGAGCTGTTTTTT. Protein sequence: CASSTASGGDGELFF. V gene TRBV19 combines with J gene TRBJ2-2, with TRBD2 matching 7 bases. The trim removed 4 bases at V and 7 bases at J, leaving 9 bases unmatched. The CDR3 contains 15 residues. Germline lookup yields CDR1 LNHDA and CDR2 SQIVND (reference sequence). Variable domain in full (rest from reference TRBV19 and TRBJ2-2): DGGITQSPKYLFRKEGQNVTLSCEQNLNHDAMYWYRQDPGQGLRLIYYSQIVNDFQKGDIAEGYSVSREKKESFPLTVTSAQKNPTAFYLCASSTASGGDGELFFGEGSRLTVL.